A selection of T cell receptor beta chains follows, all from one sample in a study of blood T cell repertoires in COVID-19. The repertoire was sequenced with immunoSEQ multiplex PCR; TCRdb's copy has only in-frame clones and lacks some. Here the sample spans some 68,000 clones, about 92% being singletons. The sample consisted of peripheral blood. Source of these receptors: a man between 50 and 59 years old with COVID-19, enrolled during active disease. Both conserved end residues are part of each CDR3. The D gene is left open where the match is weak. Where a row states a size, it is once, few, many or the class of an expanded clone; other rows omit it.

clone size,V gene,CDR3 length,J gene,D gene,CDR3 DNA,CDR3 protein
-,TRBV4-1,15,TRBJ2-1,TRBD2,TGCGCCAGCAGCCAGCCGACTAGCGGGAGAAATGAGCAGTTCTTC,CASSQPTSGRNEQFF
-,TRBV5-4,14,TRBJ1-2,-,TGTGCCAGCAGCTCGCCCAGGGGTGACTATGGCTACACCTTC,CASSSPRGDYGYTF
-,TRBV19,15,TRBJ2-1,TRBD2,TGTGCCAGTAGTATACTTAGCGGGAGGTACAATGAGCAGTTCTTC,CASSILSGRYNEQFF
-,TRBV7-2,12,TRBJ1-5,-,TGTGCCAGCTCCCCGGTTGGTCAGCCCCAGCATTTT,CASSPVGQPQHF
-,TRBV15,14,TRBJ1-2,-,TGTGCCACCAGCAGAGATCTAGGGGGCTATGGCTACACCTTC,CATSRDLGGYGYTF
-,TRBV11-2,14,TRBJ1-2,TRBD1,TGTGCCAGCAGCCAGCCGGACAGGGGGTATGGCTACACCTTC,CASSQPDRGYGYTF
-,TRBV2,15,TRBJ1-1,-,TGTGCCAGCAGTGAAGCCTCGGGGGGAGTCACTGAAGCTTTCTTT,CASSEASGGVTEAFF
-,TRBV3-1/TRBV3-2,14,TRBJ2-2,-,TGTGCCAGCAGCCCAACGGCGACTAGCGGGGAGCTGTTTTTT,CASSPTATSGELFF
-,TRBV4-2,15,TRBJ2-2,TRBD1,TGTGCCAGCAGCATACAGACAGGGGGCACCGGGGAGCTGTTTTTT,CASSIQTGGTGELFF
-,TRBV4-1,17,TRBJ1-1,TRBD1,TGCGCCAGCAGCCAAAGTCCGTTGACAGGGAGGAACACTGAAGCTTTCTTT,CASSQSPLTGRNTEAFF
-,TRBV5-1,13,TRBJ1-4,TRBD1,TGCGCCAGCCGGACAGGGACTAATGAAAAACTGTTTTTT,CASRTGTNEKLFF
-,TRBV5-1,15,TRBJ2-7,TRBD2,TGCGCCAGCAGCTTGGGACTAGCGGAGACCTACGAGCAGTACTTC,CASSLGLAETYEQYF
-,TRBV9,15,TRBJ2-5,TRBD2,TGTGCCAGCAGCGGGACTAGCGGCAGGATGGAGACCCAGTACTTC,CASSGTSGRMETQYF
-,TRBV9,14,TRBJ2-7,-,TGTGCCAGCAGCCCTAGGGGGGGGCCCGGAGAGCAGTACTTC,CASSPRGGPGEQYF
-,TRBV6-5,16,TRBJ2-7,TRBD1,TGTGCCAGCAGTTACTCAGGAGGACAGGGGCCTTACGAGCAGTACTTC,CASSYSGGQGPYEQYF
-,TRBV18,16,TRBJ1-3,-,TGTGCCAGCTCACCGGGGGCAGTTTACTCTGGAAACACCATATATTTT,CASSPGAVYSGNTIYF
-,TRBV7-2,14,TRBJ1-5,TRBD1,TGTGCCAGCAGCCCAGCAGGGGGGAATCAGCCCCAGCATTTT,CASSPAGGNQPQHF
few,TRBV5-4,19,TRBJ2-7,TRBD2,TGTGCCAGCAGCTTGCGGGGTTTGACTAGCGGGAACTACGACTACGAGCAGTACTTC,CASSLRGLTSGNYDYEQYF
-,TRBV19,15,TRBJ1-5,TRBD1,TGTGCCAGTAGTCCACAGGGGACCCTTAATCAGCCCCAGCATTTT,CASSPQGTLNQPQHF
-,TRBV5-1,16,TRBJ2-7,TRBD1,TGCGCCAGCAGCTTGTATCCACAGGGGGATGAGAACGAGCAGTACTTC,CASSLYPQGDENEQYF
-,TRBV2,15,TRBJ2-1,-,TGTGCCAGCAGTGAATCTGTATTCTCCTACAATGAGCAGTTCTTC,CASSESVFSYNEQFF
-,TRBV19,17,TRBJ1-6,TRBD1,TGTGCCAGTAGTTCGGGACAGATCTACTCGGGCAATTCACCCCTCCACTTT,CASSSGQIYSGNSPLHF
-,TRBV11-3,15,TRBJ2-2,TRBD1,TGTGCCAGCAGCCCAACGAGGGGGCCATCAGGGGAGCTGTTTTTT,CASSPTRGPSGELFF
few,TRBV28,14,TRBJ2-6,-,TGTGCCAGCACCGGTCACTCTGGGGCCAACGTCCTGACTTTC,CASTGHSGANVLTF
-,TRBV7-9,16,TRBJ2-3,TRBD1,TGTGCCAGCAGCCCACCGACAGGGATGAACACAGATACGCAGTATTTT,CASSPPTGMNTDTQYF
once,TRBV5-4,14,TRBJ2-7,-,TGTGCCAGCAGCTTGGATACAGGGAGTACGAGGCAGTACTTC,CASSLDTGSTRQYF
-,TRBV12-3/TRBV12-4,13,TRBJ1-4,-,TGTGCCAGCGTGGGTGGATCCGGGGAAAAACTGTTTTTT,CASVGGSGEKLFF
-,TRBV7-9,11,TRBJ2-2,-,TGTGCCAGCAGCCTCCCCGGGGAGCTGTTTTTT,CASSLPGELFF
-,TRBV5-4,18,TRBJ1-3,TRBD1,TGTGCCAGCAGTCCGCGGGACAGGGGGCTCGACGTTGGAAACACCATATATTTT,CASSPRDRGLDVGNTIYF
-,TRBV5-1,16,TRBJ2-3,TRBD2,TGCGCCAGCAGCTGGGAAGGGAGGGCCGGGACAGATACGCAGTATTTT,CASSWEGRAGTDTQYF
-,TRBV7-3,14,TRBJ1-6,-,TGTGCCAGCAGCTTATACGGGGTGGGTTCACCCCTCCACTTT,CASSLYGVGSPLHF
once,TRBV19,13,TRBJ2-7,TRBD1,TGTGCCAGTAGTATGGGACAGGGGAACGAGCAGTACTTC,CASSMGQGNEQYF
-,TRBV29-1,14,TRBJ2-3,TRBD2,TGCAGCGCCCCTGCGGCGGGAGACACAGATACGCAGTATTTT,CSAPAAGDTDTQYF
-,TRBV6-5,14,TRBJ2-2,TRBD2,TGTGCCAGTACCGGACTAGCGGAGGACGGGGAGCTGTTTTTT,CASTGLAEDGELFF
once,TRBV18,16,TRBJ2-2,TRBD2,TGTGCCAGCTCACCCTGGACTAGCGGGAACACCGGGGAGCTGTTTTTT,CASSPWTSGNTGELFF
once,TRBV4-1,13,TRBJ1-1,-,TGCGCCAGCAGCCCCCCAAGTAGCTCTGAAGCTTTCTTT,CASSPPSSSEAFF
-,TRBV7-9,12,TRBJ2-5,-,TGTGCCAGCAGCCCCGGGTGGGAGACCCAGTACTTC,CASSPGWETQYF
once,TRBV7-2,15,TRBJ2-1,-,TGTGCCAGCAGCCCCGGCCTTGTTAGCGGTAATGAGCAGTTCTTC,CASSPGLVSGNEQFF
few,TRBV19,17,TRBJ2-3,TRBD2,TGTGCCAGTAGTAACCGGCGGGGGTTTACGGGCACAGATACGCAGTATTTT,CASSNRRGFTGTDTQYF
once,TRBV30,14,TRBJ2-5,-,TGTGCCTGGAGTGACGGTGACTTCCAAGAGACCCAGTACTTC,CAWSDGDFQETQYF
-,TRBV5-1,14,TRBJ1-4,TRBD1,TGCGCCAGCAGCCAACAGGGGGCAGGGGAAAAACTGTTTTTT,CASSQQGAGEKLFF
once,TRBV27,17,TRBJ1-2,-,TGTGCCAGCAGTTTCGCCCCAATAACTTCGGCTAACTATGGCTACACCTTC,CASSFAPITSANYGYTF
-,TRBV10-3,14,TRBJ2-2,-,TGTGCCATCAATGGGGGGAGACGCACCGGGGAGCTGTTTTTT,CAINGGRRTGELFF
-,TRBV5-5,18,TRBJ1-1,-,TGTGCCAGCAGTCCCGGGGGGAAATTTTCTGTCAGAGGTGCTGAAGCTTTCTTT,CASSPGGKFSVRGAEAFF
-,TRBV27,17,TRBJ2-2,TRBD2,TGTGCCAGCAGCCGACTGGGGGTAGCGGGGAACACCGGGGAGCTGTTTTTT,CASSRLGVAGNTGELFF
-,TRBV6-5,13,TRBJ1-2,-,TGTGCCAGCAGTCGAGGAGGGGACTATGGCTACACCTTC,CASSRGGDYGYTF
-,TRBV5-1,14,TRBJ2-7,-,TGCGCCAGCAGCTTGTGGGGGGGCAGCTACGAGCAGTACTTC,CASSLWGGSYEQYF
-,TRBV18,16,TRBJ2-5,TRBD1,TGTGCCAGCTCACCACCGAGGGGACAGGGTGAAGAGACCCAGTACTTC,CASSPPRGQGEETQYF
-,TRBV11-2,13,TRBJ2-3,-,TGTGCCAGCAGCCGAGCGCCCACAGATACGCAGTATTTT,CASSRAPTDTQYF
-,TRBV18,15,TRBJ2-1,-,TGTGCCAGCTCACCACCGGGAGAGGGAGGTGATGAGCAGTTCTTC,CASSPPGEGGDEQFF
-,TRBV19,16,TRBJ1-1,TRBD1,TGTGCCAGTAGTACCCGGGACAGGGGGTATGCCACTGAAGCTTTCTTT,CASSTRDRGYATEAFF
-,TRBV11-2,15,TRBJ2-7,TRBD1,TGTGCCAGCAGCTTAGCGGGACAGTACAATTACGAGCAGTACTTC,CASSLAGQYNYEQYF
-,TRBV19,16,TRBJ2-3,TRBD1,TGTGCCAGTAGTACTCGACAGGGCCTGGGGGCAGATACGCAGTATTTT,CASSTRQGLGADTQYF
-,TRBV9,17,TRBJ2-2,TRBD2,TGTGCCAGCAGCCCCGGAGCGGGAGGCGGATCCACCGGGGAGCTGTTTTTT,CASSPGAGGGSTGELFF
-,TRBV5-1,16,TRBJ1-3,-,TGCGCCAGCAGTACACCTACAGGTACTACTGGAAACACCATATATTTT,CASSTPTGTTGNTIYF
-,TRBV5-1,15,TRBJ2-5,TRBD1,TGCGCCAGCAGCACACGACAGGGAAGAGGAGAGACCCAGTACTTC,CASSTRQGRGETQYF
-,TRBV11-2,16,TRBJ1-2,TRBD1,TGTGCCAGCAGCTTAGTAGTCCCCGGAGGGGGCGATGGCTACACCTTC,CASSLVVPGGGDGYTF
-,TRBV11-2,13,TRBJ2-7,TRBD1,TGTGCCAGCAGCTTCGAGGGGGCGCGGGTGCAGTACTTC,CASSFEGARVQYF
-,TRBV7-6,18,TRBJ2-1,TRBD2,TGTGCCAGCAGCCTGGTGGGAGCTGGACTAGCGTTCGGTAATGAGCAGTTCTTC,CASSLVGAGLAFGNEQFF
-,TRBV3-1/TRBV3-2,15,TRBJ2-1,TRBD1,TGTGCCAGCAGCCCCGGGACAGGGGACTACAATGAGCAGTTCTTC,CASSPGTGDYNEQFF